This record concerns one T cell receptor beta chain sequence. Germline CDR1 is SGHTA and CDR2 is FQGTGA. V lost 5 bases and J lost 2, with 9 bases in between. This CDR3 has 13 residues. PCR amplification relied on 60 Vbeta primers (plus 13 Jbeta primers). Only in-frame clones appear in the TCRdb table, and some are missing; sequencing was by immunoSEQ multiplex PCR. This table holds around 170,000 clones, roughly 77% found once. The data were obtained in a study of cytomegalovirus exposure and HLA in healthy donors. This chain links TRBV7-3 with TRBJ1-2; TRBD1 is a possible D gene (5 bases). The sample comprised PBMCs. The clonotype comes from a woman between 50 and 59 years old in good health and CMV-seropositive. The CDR3 region has the DNA TGTGCCAGCAGCATACAGGAAAACTATGGCTACACCTTC. Its protein is CASSIQENYGYTF.